The T cell receptor (beta chain) under discussion was sequenced for a study of cytomegalovirus exposure and HLA in healthy donors. Overall study context: Samples from HLA-typed donors yielded about 85 million unique TCRs in an early data release. Study-wide points: Reports indicated that the classifier achieved high specificity and sensitivity in diagnosing cytomegalovirus status. A prior analysis recorded that most TCR beta V segments were productive about 90% or about 30% of the time.

As for this clone: Its antigen remains unidentified.

Germline CDR1 SGHTA, CDR2 FQGNSA. This CDR3 has 19 amino acids. V was clipped by 4 bases and J by 0 bases; unmatched bases: 15. PCR was performed using 60 Vbeta and 13 Jbeta primers. Method: immunoSEQ multiplex PCR; TCRdb's copy keeps in-frame clones and lacks some. This table holds a few hundred thousand clones, roughly four fifths found once. The chain links TRBV7-2 to TRBJ1-1, with 9 bases aligning to TRBD1. Source material: PBMCs. The sequence derives from a girl between 10 and 17 years old in good health and CMV-seronegative. The CDR3 loop reads CASSSTSRTGVYLNTEAFF. The CDR3 bases are TGTGCCAGCAGCTCTACTTCACGGACAGGGGTCTATCTGAACACTGAAGCTTTCTTT.